The rows below give T cell receptor beta chains drawn from one sample of a study of blood T cells in healthy people across ages. In TCRdb, the 5' RACE reads were re-called with MiXCR into one record per CDR3 protein. The data hold about 1.1 million distinct CDR3 sequences, with 35% to 40% observed a single time. The sequencing input was blood. Receptors originate from a man aged 18 to 35 in good health. Each CDR3 is given with its conserved first and last residue. Fields, in order: V gene, clone size, J gene, D gene, CDR3 protein, CDR3 DNA. D genes are given only for firm matches. Not all rows give a size; the values are once, few, many and, for expanded clones, a class.

TRBV7-2	-	TRBJ1-1	TRBD1	CASNTGVAEAFF	TGTGCCAGCAACACAGGGGTTGCAGAAGCTTTCTTT
TRBV27	-	TRBJ2-2	TRBD2	CASISGGTTGELFF	TGTGCCAGCATTTCCGGGGGGACCACCGGGGAGCTGTTTTTT
TRBV12-5	-	TRBJ1-1	-	CASARTGGYTEAFF	TGTGCTAGTGCCCGGACCGGCGGTTACACTGAAGCTTTCTTT
TRBV10-3	-	TRBJ2-7	TRBD1	CAFRDRVGEQYF	TGTGCCTTCCGGGACAGGGTAGGCGAGCAGTACTTC
TRBV27	-	TRBJ1-5	-	CASSSLHVYSNQPQHF	TGTGCCAGCAGTTCCCTACACGTCTATAGCAATCAGCCCCAGCATTTT
TRBV2	-	TRBJ2-2	TRBD1	CASRDRGVKTGELFF	TGTGCCAGCCGGGACAGGGGTGTGAAAACCGGGGAGCTGTTTTTT
TRBV14	-	TRBJ2-3	-	CASSFWRSTDTQYF	TGTGCCAGCAGCTTCTGGCGGAGCACAGATACGCAGTATTTT
TRBV12-3/TRBV12-4	many	TRBJ2-4	TRBD2	CASSLGAGGGNIQYF	TGTGCCAGCAGTTTAGGAGCGGGGGGCGGGAACATTCAGTACTTC
TRBV28	-	TRBJ1-4	TRBD1	CASRAFGTGNEKLFF	TGTGCCAGCAGGGCCTTCGGGACAGGGAATGAAAAACTGTTTTTT
TRBV4-3	-	TRBJ1-1	-	CASSPSGRVTEAFF	TGCGCCAGCAGCCCTTCTGGCAGGGTGACTGAAGCTTTCTTT
TRBV20-1	-	TRBJ2-1	-	CSARDWGRSAYNEQFF	TGCAGTGCTAGAGATTGGGGAAGATCCGCCTACAATGAGCAGTTCTTC
TRBV12-3/TRBV12-4	-	TRBJ2-1	TRBD1	CASSLEGTGGQFF	TGTGCCAGCAGTTTAGAAGGGACAGGGGGGCAGTTCTTC
TRBV5-5	-	TRBJ1-2	-	CASSMNQGGYTF	TGTGCCAGCAGCATGAACCAGGGTGGCTACACCTTC
TRBV29-1	few	TRBJ2-4	-	CSARRRNIQYF	TGCAGCGCTAGGCGCAGAAACATTCAGTACTTC
TRBV6-5	few	TRBJ1-5	-	CASSPGGKGNQPQHF	TGTGCCAGTTCACCGGGGGGAAAGGGGAATCAGCCCCAGCATTTT
TRBV7-3	-	TRBJ2-2	-	CASSATGLTGELFF	TGTGCCAGCAGCGCAACAGGGCTCACCGGGGAGCTGTTTTTT
TRBV20-1	-	TRBJ2-2	-	CSASQAAGELFF	TGCAGTGCTAGTCAGGCAGCCGGGGAGCTGTTTTTT
TRBV30	few	TRBJ2-1	-	CAWGYGSEQFF	TGTGCCTGGGGGTACGGAAGTGAGCAGTTCTTC
TRBV21-1	few	TRBJ1-5	-	CASSNDRGYGNQPQHF	TGTGCCAGCAGCAACGACCGGGGGTACGGTAATCAGCCCCAGCATTTT
TRBV30	few	TRBJ1-2	TRBD1	CAWSTIRDRSHTNYGYTF	TGTGCCTGGAGCACGATCCGGGACAGAAGTCACACTAACTATGGCTACACCTTC
TRBV9	-	TRBJ2-2	-	CASSAGQYGELFF	TGTGCCAGCAGCGCCGGACAGTACGGGGAGCTGTTTTTT
TRBV4-3	-	TRBJ1-3	-	CASSPDGSGSSGNTIYF	TGCGCCAGCAGCCCCGACGGGTCAGGGAGCTCTGGAAACACCATATATTTT
TRBV27	-	TRBJ1-5	TRBD1	CASKGTGDAQPQHF	TGTGCCAGCAAGGGGACAGGGGACGCTCAGCCCCAGCATTTT
TRBV12-3/TRBV12-4	-	TRBJ2-5	-	CASRRTDTSYNEQYF	TGTGCCAGCAGACGAACAGATACATCCTACAATGAGCAGTACTTC
TRBV7-3	-	TRBJ2-6	-	CASSLGGSSGANVLTF	TGTGCCAGCAGCTTAGGGGGCAGCTCTGGGGCCAACGTCCTGACTTTC
TRBV7-2	-	TRBJ1-2	-	CASSLGVNREYGYTF	TGTGCCAGCAGCTTAGGGGTCAACAGGGAATATGGCTACACCTTC
TRBV30	-	TRBJ1-4	TRBD1	CAWSVTGAGEKLFF	TGTGCCTGGAGTGTAACAGGGGCCGGTGAAAAACTGTTTTTT
TRBV20-1	-	TRBJ1-1	-	CSASAGTNTEAFF	TGCAGTGCTAGTGCGGGGACGAACACTGAAGCTTTCTTT
TRBV3-1	few	TRBJ2-7	TRBD2	CASSQAVGTTYEQYF	TGTGCCAGCAGCCAGGCCGTTGGGACTACCTACGAGCAGTACTTC
TRBV4-1	-	TRBJ2-7	TRBD1	CASSQDDRESYEQYF	TGCGCCAGCAGCCAAGACGACAGGGAATCCTACGAGCAGTACTTC
TRBV25-1	-	TRBJ2-3	TRBD1	CASSSNLDRVGTDTQYF	TGTGCCAGCAGTTCTAACCTGGACAGGGTGGGCACAGATACGCAGTATTTT
TRBV6-6	few	TRBJ1-2	-	CASSYDMLANGYTF	TGTGCCAGCAGTTACGATATGCTGGCTAATGGCTACACCTTC
TRBV20-1	few	TRBJ2-7	-	CSASQTADGYEQYF	TGCAGTGCTAGCCAGACAGCTGACGGCTACGAGCAGTACTTC
TRBV7-3	-	TRBJ1-3	TRBD1	CASSLLGTGISGNTIYF	TGTGCCAGCAGCTTACTAGGGACAGGGATTTCTGGAAACACCATATATTTT
TRBV6-2/TRBV6-3	-	TRBJ1-1	-	CASSRGWATNTEAFF	TGTGCCAGCAGTCGAGGATGGGCTACTAACACTGAAGCTTTCTTT
TRBV7-2	few	TRBJ2-7	TRBD1	CASSPYLSTGAYEQYF	TGTGCCAGCAGCCCGTACCTTTCGACAGGGGCCTACGAGCAGTACTTC
TRBV19	-	TRBJ2-3	TRBD2	CASSMLAGVSTDTQYF	TGTGCCAGTAGTATGTTAGCGGGGGTTTCCACAGATACGCAGTATTTT
TRBV18	few	TRBJ2-7	-	CASSPKGYSIYEQYF	TGTGCCAGCTCACCAAAAGGATACTCGATCTACGAGCAGTACTTC
TRBV5-6	few	TRBJ2-7	TRBD1	CASSPSIRQGPQYF	TGTGCCAGCAGCCCGAGCATCCGACAGGGGCCGCAGTACTTC
TRBV12-3/TRBV12-4	few	TRBJ2-3	-	CASSFGQGNTDTQYF	TGTGCCAGCAGTTTTGGGCAGGGTAACACAGATACGCAGTATTTT
TRBV15	-	TRBJ2-7	-	CATSRDKTIDEQYF	TGTGCCACCAGCAGAGATAAAACGATTGACGAGCAGTACTTC
TRBV5-1	-	TRBJ2-5	TRBD1	CASSEGQGRDEQYF	TGCGCCAGCAGCGAAGGACAGGGTAGGGATGAGCAGTACTTC